This T cell receptor (beta chain) was sequenced during a study of blood T cell repertoires in COVID-19. Overall study: In each case, the material was cDNA or gDNA derived from T cells, B-cell-depleted T cells, or PBMCs.

The length of the CDR3 is 14 residues. The germline CDR1 and CDR2 sequences are SNHLY and FYNNEI. The junction had 7 bases not matched to a gene; V was cut back by 6 bases and J by 5 bases. Sequenced by immunoSEQ multiplex PCR; TCRdb stores in-frame clones only, minus some. The sample lists around 200,000 clones; about 83% were seen once. Patients from Seattle were sampled longitudinally, starting during active infection. This receptor was taken from a woman under 40 with COVID-19, enrolled during active disease. Sequencing used peripheral blood. The chain carries TRBV2 and TRBJ1-5; 7 bases match TRBD1. The CDR3 nucleotides are TGTGCCAGCAGCACCGGGACAGAGGATCAGCCCCAGCATTTT. Protein product: CASSTGTEDQPQHF.